What follows are 32 T cell receptor beta chains derived from one specimen sequenced in a study of blood T cells in healthy people across ages (dated by TCRdb to between 2014 and 2017). Receptor amplification or capture employed 5' RACE. Sequencing took place on an Illumina HiSeq 2500. A second PCR of about 6 to 12 cycles was run with a J-beta primer mix and a sample-barcoded 5' primer. The public reads were quality trimmed at Q25 with fastp and then assembled into clones with MiXCR by TCRdb, keeping productive beta chains. Under each unique CDR3 protein, matching rows form one entry showing the most common genes and DNA. The table for this sample lists roughly 730,000 distinct CDR3 sequences; just over 55% of them were counted only once. The top ten hold approximately 24% of the sample. Sequenced material: blood. The source of these receptors is a middle-aged man in good health.

The chain carries TRBV12-3 or TRBV12-4 and TRBJ2-1, with D unresolved. The CDR3 loop spans 17 amino acids. V lost 3 bases to trimming and J lost 1 base, with 16 bases between them. The CDR3 sequence is CASSFIRGPRSYNEQFF. The CDR3, as DNA: TGTGCCAGCAGTTTCATTCGTGGCCCGAGGTCCTACAATGAGCAGTTCTTC.

This clonotype was counted only a few times. V and J are TRBV20-1 and TRBJ2-1; D is possibly TRBD2 (5 bases). The CDR3 sequence is 11 residues long. Germline V gives CDR1 DFQATT, CDR2 SNEGSKA (reference sequence). V shed 4 bases and J shed 9 bases, with 10 bases lying between them. CDR3 nucleotides: TGCAGTGCTAAACGGAGGACTGAGCAGTTCTTC. Encoded protein: CSAKRRTEQFF.

The chain employs TRBV29-1 and TRBJ1-2; 7 positions match TRBD1. Per the germline V gene, CDR1 is SQVTM and CDR2 is ANQGSEA. V shed 5 bases, J shed 3 bases, and the junction held 3 bases outside the gene matches. The CDR3 has 12 residues. DNA of the CDR3: TGCAGCGTTAACAGGGGCGACTATGGCTACACCTTC. Amino acid sequence: CSVNRGDYGYTF.

The V call is TRBV7-9, the J call TRBJ2-1, with 15 bases lining up with TRBD2. Trimming at V came to 5 bases and at J to 10 bases, leaving 3 bases not matched to a gene. Germline CDR1 SEHNR, CDR2 FQNEAQ (reference sequence). The CDR3 covers 14 residues. This CDR3 is CASSPGLAGGEQFF. CDR3 DNA sequence: TGTGCCAGCAGCCCGGGACTAGCGGGAGGAGAGCAGTTCTTC.

V gene TRBV12-3 or TRBV12-4 combines with J gene TRBJ2-5, with TRBD1 identical over 8 bases. The ends lost 6 bases at V and 7 bases at J; junction bases unmatched: 10. This CDR3 is 14 amino acids long. The CDR3 loop is CASSGTGGTRTQYF. The CDR3 region has the DNA TGTGCCAGCAGCGGGACAGGTGGGACGAGGACCCAGTACTTC.

This clonotype has a handful of counts. V is TRBV5-5 and J is TRBJ2-7; D is unresolved. The V gene lost 2 bases and the J gene lost 3 bases, with 15 bases spanning the gap. The CDR3 covers 15 residues. CDR1 SGHKS and CDR2 YYEKEE come from the germline V gene (reference sequence). As DNA, the CDR3 is TGTGCCAGCAGCTTAATGAGGCAGCCGGGCTACGAGCAGTACTTC. It yields the protein CASSLMRQPGYEQYF.

In its sample, this clonotype was seen once. The chain links TRBV20-1 to TRBJ2-7; 8 nucleotides align to TRBD1. The V gene end was trimmed by 6 bases and the J gene end by 5 bases; junction bases not matched to a gene: 12. The CDR3 runs 14 residues. The V gene's germline CDR1 is DFQATT and CDR2 SNEGSKA (reference sequence). CDR3: CSARNNRGEDEQYF. The CDR3 nucleotides are TGCAGTGCGAGAAACAACAGGGGGGAGGACGAGCAGTACTTC.

The chain carries TRBV7-3 and TRBJ2-1; the D gene is possibly TRBD1 (6 bases). Trimming stripped 4 bases from V and 9 bases from J, with 13 bases between. Germline CDR1 and CDR2: SGHTA and FQGTGA. CDR3 length equals 13 residues. CDR3 sequence reads: CASSYTGLGEQFF. CDR3 coding DNA: TGTGCCAGCAGCTACACAGGGTTGGGTGAGCAGTTCTTC.

The rearrangement uses TRBV6-1 and TRBJ2-7; D uncertain. The CDR3 runs to 11 residues. Deletions cut 4 bases from V and 5 bases from J, with 6 bases between. Germline V lookup: CDR1 MNHNS, CDR2 SASEGT. The CDR3 DNA follows: TGTGCCAGCAGTGGGCGGCACGAGCAGTACTTC. Amino acids: CASSGRHEQYF.

The chain uses TRBV27 and TRBJ2-6; D is perhaps TRBD2 (6 bases). CDR1 and CDR2 (germline): MNHEY, SMNVEV (reference sequence). With 3 bases removed from V and 0 bases from J, the gap between germline ends came to 9 bases. The CDR3 runs to 16 residues. As DNA, the CDR3 is TGTGCCAGCAGTTTCGCGGGGAGCTCTGGGGCCAACGTCCTGACTTTC. The encoded protein is CASSFAGSSGANVLTF.

This clonotype came up many times. V usage is TRBV27 and J usage is TRBJ1-1; TRBD1 might be the D (5 bases). CDR3 length: 15 amino acids. V dropped 7 bases and J dropped 0 bases, with 15 bases sitting between them. Germline values: CDR1 MNHEY, CDR2 SMNVEV (reference sequence). For the CDR3, the DNA is TGTGCCAGCACCCCTGGGGCAGGACTGAACACTGAAGCTTTCTTT. It yields the protein CASTPGAGLNTEAFF.

Many counts were recorded for this clonotype. This chain connects TRBV3-1 to TRBJ2-3; 9 nucleotides agree with TRBD2. The germline V gene has CDR1 LGHDT and CDR2 YNNKEL (reference sequence). This CDR3 has 15 residues. The V gene end was trimmed by 1 base and the J gene end by 4 bases; junction bases not matched to a gene: 3. The CDR3 sequence is CASSQGIAGADTQYF. DNA of the CDR3: TGTGCCAGCAGCCAAGGGATAGCGGGAGCAGATACGCAGTATTTT.

V gene TRBV5-1 combines with J gene TRBJ2-5, with 7 bases identical to TRBD2. The V gene's germline CDR1 is SGHRS and CDR2 YFSETQ. CDR3 length: 14 amino acids. With V trimmed by 7 bases and J by 2 bases, 8 bases remained unmatched. The chain's CDR3 is CASYGGGIQETQYF. The DNA of the CDR3 is TGCGCCAGCTATGGGGGGGGAATACAAGAGACCCAGTACTTC.

The rearrangement links TRBV7-2 to TRBJ2-1; TRBD1 matches at 8 bases. This CDR3 comprises 15 residues. V gave up 5 bases and J gave up 6 bases; unmatched junction bases: 9. Per the germline V gene, CDR1 is SGHTA and CDR2 is FQGNSA. CDR3 protein: CASSLTGGSGNEQFF. In nucleotides, the CDR3 is TGTGCCAGCAGCCTTACAGGGGGAAGTGGCAATGAGCAGTTCTTC.

The chain is built from TRBV7-9 and TRBJ2-3; D not resolved. This CDR3 has 14 amino acids. Germline values: CDR1 SEHNR, CDR2 FQNEAQ (reference sequence). Trimming stripped 8 bases from V and 1 base from J, with 13 bases between. CDR3 amino acids: CASGFGSRTDTQYF. Written as DNA, the CDR3 is TGTGCCAGCGGTTTCGGGTCGCGCACAGATACGCAGTATTTT.

This clonotype was seen a handful of times. The chain links TRBV3-1 to TRBJ2-3; 10 positions agree with TRBD2. The CDR3 is 14 amino acids. Germline V gives CDR1 LGHDT, CDR2 YNNKEL (reference sequence). V shed 2 bases, J shed 6 bases, and the junction held 2 bases outside the gene matches. In DNA, the CDR3 is TGTGCCAGCAGCCAACCGGGACTAGCGGATACGCAGTATTTT. Translated, it gives CASSQPGLADTQYF.

The chain links TRBV5-6 to TRBJ2-3, with D perhaps assigned TRBD1 or TRBD2 (6 bases each). There are 14 residues in the CDR3. Trimming left V 9 bases short and J 11 bases short, with 25 bases between. Germline V gene lookup returns CDR1 SGHDT and CDR2 YYEEEE. CDR3 coding DNA: TGTGCCACCTCTGAGCGATCGGCCAGGGGAGGGCAGTATTTT. It yields the protein CATSERSARGGQYF.

This clonotype was counted between two and nine times. CDR3 loop: CSAPLLAGAAETQYF. Here the CDR3 DNA reads TGCAGTGCTCCCCTATTAGCGGGGGCGGCGGAGACCCAGTACTTC. The genes are TRBV20-1 and TRBJ2-5, with TRBD2 identical over 9 bases. V shed 5 bases, J shed 5 bases, and the junction held 12 bases outside the gene matches. CDR3 size: 15 residues. CDR1 is DFQATT, CDR2 SNEGSKA, per germline (reference sequence).

This clonotype was recorded a few times. The chain employs TRBV28 and TRBJ2-3, with D possibly TRBD1 on 6 matching bases. V shed 10 bases and J shed 2 bases, with 16 bases lying between them. CDR1 MDHEN and CDR2 SYDVKM come from the germline V gene. The CDR3 is 14 residues long. In nucleotides, the CDR3 is TGTGCCACCGCCGAGGGGGAATACACAGATACGCAGTATTTT. Amino acids: CATAEGEYTDTQYF.

The chain combines TRBV5-1 with TRBJ2-1, with 10 bases matching TRBD1. The V segment lost 7 bases and the J segment 6 bases; nucleotides outside the gene matches: 10. Germline V lookup: CDR1 SGHRS, CDR2 YFSETQ. The CDR3 runs 15 residues. CDR3: CASHEGTGAANEQFF. The CDR3 bases are TGCGCCAGCCATGAAGGGACAGGGGCCGCCAATGAGCAGTTCTTC.

This sequence joins TRBV5-4 and TRBJ1-2; TRBD1 agrees at 7 bases. This CDR3 has 14 residues. J was trimmed by 8 bases and V by 4 bases; bases with no gene match: 11. CDR1 SGHNT and CDR2 YYREEE come from the germline V gene (reference sequence). The CDR3 region is CASSVQGKPLGYTF. The CDR3, as DNA: TGTGCCAGCAGCGTACAGGGGAAACCCTTGGGCTACACCTTC.

In its sample, this clonotype was seen a few times. The chain uses TRBV6-1 and TRBJ2-5; 14 nucleotides agree with TRBD2. The V segment lost 2 bases and the J segment 4 bases; nucleotides outside the gene matches: 3. This CDR3 spans 16 amino acids. Looked up from germline, CDR1 is MNHNS and CDR2 is SASEGT. In nucleotides, the CDR3 is TGTGCCAGCAGTGAATTGGGACTAGCGGGGGCAGAGACCCAGTACTTC. Amino acids: CASSELGLAGAETQYF.

The table lists this clonotype with a few counts. The V gene is TRBV7-2, the J gene TRBJ2-1; 12 bases agree with TRBD2. CDR3 length equals 16 residues. The junction had 9 bases not matched to a gene; V was cut back by 5 bases and J by 7 bases. CDR1 is SGHTA, CDR2 FQGNSA, per germline. This chain's CDR3 is CASSPLPSGGGNEQFF. DNA for the CDR3: TGTGCCAGCAGCCCATTACCTAGCGGGGGGGGGAATGAGCAGTTCTTC.

CDR3 sequence: CASNPSMDPRGETQYF. The CDR3 region has the DNA TGTGCCAGCAACCCCTCGATGGACCCCAGGGGGGAGACCCAGTACTTC. The chain joins TRBV11-1 to TRBJ2-5; TRBD1 aligns across 7 bases. V was clipped by 7 bases and J by 5 bases; unmatched bases: 16. Germline CDR1 SGHAT, CDR2 FQDESV (reference sequence). The CDR3 consists of 16 residues.

This sequence joins TRBV10-3 and TRBJ1-2; possible D gene TRBD1, 5 bases. Trimming cost V 8 bases and J 4 bases, with 23 bases left between them. Germline loops: CDR1 ENHRY, CDR2 SYGVKD. This CDR3 spans 16 amino acids. CDR3 loop: CAIGAEMGPVPYGYTF. The CDR3 DNA sequence: TGTGCCATCGGTGCGGAAATGGGGCCAGTGCCCTATGGCTACACCTTC.

Written as DNA, the CDR3 is TGTGCCAGCAGCGACCGGACAGATTCTGATTCACCCCTCCACTTT. As protein: CASSDRTDSDSPLHF. This chain uses TRBV7-3 with TRBJ1-6; weak D call: TRBD1 (6 bases). Trimming removed 5 bases at V and 8 bases at J, with 16 bases between. This CDR3 has 15 amino acids. Germline values: CDR1 SGHTA, CDR2 FQGTGA.

The CDR3 DNA sequence: TGTGCCAGCAGTGGCGGACCAGGGATCGGGGAGCTGTTTTTT. This translates into CASSGGPGIGELFF. The rearrangement uses TRBV6-1 and TRBJ2-2, with D perhaps matching TRBD1 (5 bases). Trimming took 4 bases from V and 7 from J, leaving 13 bases between them. The CDR3 has 14 residues. Germline V gene data show CDR1 as MNHNS and CDR2 as SASEGT.

V usage is TRBV29-1 and J usage is TRBJ2-7; weak D call: TRBD1 (6 bases). This CDR3 has 12 amino acids. Germline CDR1 is SQVTM and CDR2 is ANQGSEA. The germline V and J ends were trimmed by 3 bases and 3 bases, with 9 bases remaining between them. Written as DNA, the CDR3 is TGCAGCGTTGAGGACAGACACTACGAGCAGTACTTC. It yields the protein CSVEDRHYEQYF.

This clonotype was found a few times. The gene calls are TRBV12-3 or TRBV12-4 and TRBJ2-1, with 8 nucleotides matching TRBD1. With V trimmed by 0 bases and J by 3 bases, 1 base remained unmatched. The CDR3 consists of 15 residues. The CDR3 DNA reads TGTGCCAGCAGTTTAGCGGGACAGGACTACAATGAGCAGTTCTTC. This encodes CASSLAGQDYNEQFF.

The genes are TRBV21-1 and TRBJ2-1; TRBD1 is taken as the D call from the table, unchecked against the DNA. TRBV21-1 is designated a pseudogene. The CDR3 spans 16 residues. The CDR3 loop reads CASSRSRTESYNEQFF. The CDR3 nucleotides are TGTGCCAGCAGCCGCTCCAGGACAGAATCCTACAATGAGCAGTTCTTC.

This clonotype was counted between two and nine times. V usage is TRBV6-5 and J usage is TRBJ1-2; 7 bases fit TRBD1. The germline gives CDR1 MNHEY, CDR2 SVGAGI. This CDR3 is built from 17 residues. V dropped 4 bases and J dropped 5; count of bases not matched to a gene: 16. In nucleotides, the CDR3 is TGTGCCAGCAGTTCAGGCAAGGCCGATGGGACAGTGTATGGCTACACCTTC. This sequence encodes CASSSGKADGTVYGYTF.

This clonotype was seen ten or more times. The chain uses TRBV3-1 and TRBJ2-6; the match to TRBD1 covers 7 bases. Germline V gene data show CDR1 as LGHDT and CDR2 as YNNKEL (reference sequence). The CDR3 extends over 15 amino acids. V lost 4 bases, J lost 0 bases, and 0 bases stayed unmatched. The CDR3 DNA follows: TGTGCCAGCAGCCGGGACAGCTCTGGGGCCAACGTCCTGACTTTC. As protein: CASSRDSSGANVLTF.